These T cell receptor beta chains were read from a single sample in a study of STAT5B mutations in CD4+ large granular lymphocyte leukemia. Data came from immunoSEQ multiplex PCR; TCRdb stores just in-frame clones and leaves some out. The sample lists 35,000 to 40,000 clones; roughly 85% were seen once. Sequencing used CD4+ T cells from blood buffy coats. Receptors were obtained from a human donor in good health. Each CDR3 is given with its conserved first and last residue. A D gene is named only where the DNA matches it firmly. Only some rows state a clone size, as once, few, many or a class for expanded clones.

J: TRBJ1-1
D: .
size: .
V: TRBV12-2
DNA: TGTGCAAGTCGCTTAGCGCTTGATTACAGGCCAAACACTGAAGCTTTCTTT
CDR3: CASRLALDYRPNTEAFF

J: TRBJ2-3
D: TRBD1
size: .
V: TRBV7-2
DNA: TGTGCCAGCAGCTTAGCAGGGGGCTCGAGCACAGATACGCAGTATTTT
CDR3: CASSLAGGSSTDTQYF

J: TRBJ2-6
D: TRBD2
size: once
V: TRBV5-4
DNA: TGTGCCAGCACCTCGACAGCGGGGATGGCCAACGTCCTGACTTTC
CDR3: CASTSTAGMANVLTF

J: TRBJ2-7
D: .
size: once
V: TRBV7-2
DNA: TGTGCCAGCAGCTCCCCCTCCTACGAGCAGTACTTC
CDR3: CASSSPSYEQYF

J: TRBJ1-2
D: TRBD1
size: .
V: TRBV19
DNA: TGTGCCAGTAGCGGATCAGGGGGACTTGGCTACACCTTC
CDR3: CASSGSGGLGYTF

J: TRBJ2-1
D: .
size: .
V: TRBV5-8
DNA: TGTGCCAGCAGCGTTAACAATGAGCAGTTCTTC
CDR3: CASSVNNEQFF

J: TRBJ2-5
D: .
size: .
V: TRBV6-5
DNA: TGTGCCAGCAGTTACGGACCGGGGGGGACAGGAGAGACCCAGTACTTC
CDR3: CASSYGPGGTGETQYF

J: TRBJ2-7
D: .
size: .
V: TRBV5-6
DNA: TGTGCCAGCAGCTTTGGTTGGGGGGCGAGCAACGAGCAGTACTTC
CDR3: CASSFGWGASNEQYF

J: TRBJ1-4
D: TRBD1
size: .
V: TRBV30
DNA: TGTGCCTGGAGTCACAGGGGGGCAACTAATGAAAAACTGTTTTTT
CDR3: CAWSHRGATNEKLFF

J: TRBJ1-5
D: .
size: .
V: TRBV7-9
DNA: TGTGCCAGCAGCTTAGAGACAGACCATCAGCCCCAGCATTTT
CDR3: CASSLETDHQPQHF

J: TRBJ2-7
D: .
size: .
V: TRBV2
DNA: TGTGCCAGCAGTGAAGGGGGATACGAGCAGTACTTC
CDR3: CASSEGGYEQYF

J: TRBJ1-4
D: TRBD1
size: .
V: TRBV4-1
DNA: TGCGCCAGCAGCTTCGGGACAGATCCAACTATTAATGAAAAACTGTTTTTT
CDR3: CASSFGTDPTINEKLFF

J: TRBJ2-3
D: TRBD2
size: .
V: TRBV10-3
DNA: TGTGCCATCAGTGTCAGTCCTGTCGGGGGGGATACGCAGTATTTT
CDR3: CAISVSPVGGDTQYF

J: TRBJ1-1
D: .
size: .
V: TRBV14
DNA: TGTGCCAGCAGCCAACAATCCTTAGGGCCTGAAGCTTTCTTT
CDR3: CASSQQSLGPEAFF

J: TRBJ2-1
D: .
size: .
V: TRBV7-6
DNA: TGTGCCAGCAGCCAACAGGAACTACGTGAGCAGTTCTTC
CDR3: CASSQQELREQFF

J: TRBJ2-2
D: TRBD2
size: .
V: TRBV27
DNA: TGTGCCAGCAGGGGGACTAGCGGGAGATCCCACACCGGGGAGCTGTTTTTT
CDR3: CASRGTSGRSHTGELFF

J: TRBJ1-2
D: .
size: .
V: TRBV6-5
DNA: TGTGCCAGCAGGGCACCGCGCTATGGCTACACCTTC
CDR3: CASRAPRYGYTF

J: TRBJ2-1
D: TRBD2
size: .
V: TRBV7-9
DNA: TGTGCCAGCAGCCTCGGGACTAGCAATGAGCAGTTCTTC
CDR3: CASSLGTSNEQFF

J: TRBJ2-5
D: .
size: .
V: TRBV6-1
DNA: TGTGCCAGCAGTGAACAGGGACAAGAGACCCAGTACTTC
CDR3: CASSEQGQETQYF

J: TRBJ1-1
D: .
size: few
V: TRBV10-2
DNA: TGCGCCAGCAGGGAGGGACTGAAGACTGAAGCTTTCTTT
CDR3: CASREGLKTEAFF

J: TRBJ2-7
D: TRBD2
size: .
V: TRBV18
DNA: TGTGCCAGCTCACCGGAGGAGGCGGGTTTAGCGGGAGGGCTGGACGAGCAGTACTTC
CDR3: CASSPEEAGLAGGLDEQYF

J: TRBJ2-7
D: TRBD1
size: .
V: TRBV30
DNA: TGTGCCTGGAGTGCCTCCGGGACAGGGGTCGACGAGCAGTACTTC
CDR3: CAWSASGTGVDEQYF

J: TRBJ2-7
D: .
size: .
V: TRBV6-6
DNA: TGTGCCAGCAGTAGGATCCAAGGGGTTAGCGAGCAGTACTTC
CDR3: CASSRIQGVSEQYF

J: TRBJ1-1
D: .
size: .
V: TRBV7-3
DNA: TGTGCCAGCAGCTTGTCCCCCATGAACACTGAAGCTTTCTTT
CDR3: CASSLSPMNTEAFF

J: TRBJ1-2
D: TRBD1
size: once
V: TRBV6-5
DNA: TGTGCCAGCAGATCGGACAGGGAGGGCTATGGCTACACCTTC
CDR3: CASRSDREGYGYTF

J: TRBJ2-1
D: .
size: .
V: TRBV11-3
DNA: TGTGCCAGCAGCCAGGAGAGTTTTCGGGAGCAGTTCTTC
CDR3: CASSQESFREQFF

J: TRBJ2-7
D: .
size: .
V: TRBV7-6
DNA: TGTGCCAGCAGCTCCACGGGAGAGGGAGTAAACGAGCAGTACTTC
CDR3: CASSSTGEGVNEQYF

J: TRBJ2-3
D: .
size: .
V: TRBV5-4
DNA: TGTGCCAGCAGCTTGGCCTCAGAGAATACGCAGTATTTT
CDR3: CASSLASENTQYF

J: TRBJ1-1
D: .
size: .
V: TRBV25-1
DNA: TGTGCCAGCAGTGAATCGGGACGGGGAAAGGAGGCTTTCTTT
CDR3: CASSESGRGKEAFF

J: TRBJ1-5
D: .
size: .
V: TRBV25-1
DNA: TGTGCCAGCAGTGAATTATCAGGACCCAATCAGCCCCAGCATTTT
CDR3: CASSELSGPNQPQHF

J: TRBJ2-3
D: .
size: .
V: TRBV19
DNA: TGTGCCAGTAGCCCCGAAGAGCGGACTCGAAATACGCAGTATTTT
CDR3: CASSPEERTRNTQYF

J: TRBJ2-1
D: .
size: .
V: TRBV19
DNA: TGTGCCAGTAGTCCATCTTCGGGACATAGCCCGAACAATGAGCAGTTCTTC
CDR3: CASSPSSGHSPNNEQFF

J: TRBJ1-1
D: .
size: once
V: TRBV18
DNA: TGTGCCAGCTCACCTTCGGGACGCACGTTGAACACTGAAGCTTTCTTT
CDR3: CASSPSGRTLNTEAFF

J: TRBJ1-2
D: .
size: .
V: TRBV6-5
DNA: TGTGCCAGCGAGAGGGGGAATGGCCCTTTTGCTGGCTACACCTTC
CDR3: CASERGNGPFAGYTF

J: TRBJ2-1
D: TRBD2
size: once
V: TRBV7-9
DNA: TGTGCCAGCAGCTTCAGCGGGGGGGCCCGCAATGAGCAGTTCTTC
CDR3: CASSFSGGARNEQFF

J: TRBJ1-2
D: TRBD1
size: .
V: TRBV5-6
DNA: TGTGCCAGCAGCTTGAGGGGGCTGGCTGGCTACACCTTC
CDR3: CASSLRGLAGYTF

J: TRBJ2-7
D: .
size: .
V: TRBV29-1
DNA: TGCAGCGTTCTCCGGGGCCCCTACGAGCAGTACTTC
CDR3: CSVLRGPYEQYF

J: TRBJ1-6
D: TRBD1
size: .
V: TRBV9
DNA: TGTGCCAGCAGCGCGGACAGGAATAATTCACCCCTCCACTTT
CDR3: CASSADRNNSPLHF

J: TRBJ1-1
D: TRBD1
size: .
V: TRBV11-2
DNA: TGTGCCAGCAGCTTAGGACAGGGACAAGCTTTCTTT
CDR3: CASSLGQGQAFF

J: TRBJ2-3
D: .
size: .
V: TRBV25-1
DNA: TGTGCCAGCAACGTTATCGGGGCAGATACGCAGTATTTT
CDR3: CASNVIGADTQYF

J: TRBJ2-1
D: .
size: once
V: TRBV19
DNA: TGTGCCAGTAGCGCAGTAAGGGCGGGGTACAATGAGCAGTTCTTC
CDR3: CASSAVRAGYNEQFF

J: TRBJ2-4
D: .
size: .
V: TRBV19
DNA: TGTGCCAGTAGCCCGGGGGCGTCCGAAGGCAAAAACATTCAGTACTTC
CDR3: CASSPGASEGKNIQYF

J: TRBJ1-1
D: .
size: .
V: TRBV7-2
DNA: TGTGCCAGCAGCTTATTACAGAACACTGAAGCTTTCTTT
CDR3: CASSLLQNTEAFF

J: TRBJ2-1
D: .
size: .
V: TRBV7-3
DNA: TGTGCCAGCAGCTCCTCGGCCGGGGATGGTTACAATGAGCAGTTCTTC
CDR3: CASSSSAGDGYNEQFF

J: TRBJ2-2
D: TRBD2
size: .
V: TRBV7-6
DNA: TGTGCCAGCAGCTCCTTGGCCCTCGGGAGGGCGAACACCGGGGAGCTGTTTTTT
CDR3: CASSSLALGRANTGELFF

J: TRBJ1-1
D: .
size: .
V: TRBV7-9
DNA: TGTGCCAGCAGCTTAGTTCGGACAGACACTGAAGCTTTCTTT
CDR3: CASSLVRTDTEAFF

J: TRBJ1-5
D: TRBD1
size: .
V: TRBV29-1
DNA: TGCAGCGTCCTCACAGGGGCGAGCAATCAGCCCCAGCATTTT
CDR3: CSVLTGASNQPQHF

J: TRBJ1-6
D: TRBD1
size: few
V: TRBV5-1
DNA: TGCGCCAGCAGTTGGGGGACAGGGGGGAATTCACCCCTCCACTTT
CDR3: CASSWGTGGNSPLHF

J: TRBJ1-4
D: .
size: few
V: TRBV7-9
DNA: TGTGCCAGCAGCCCGAGGGGGTCAGGGAATGAAAAACTGTTTTTT
CDR3: CASSPRGSGNEKLFF

J: TRBJ2-5
D: TRBD2
size: .
V: TRBV5-1
DNA: TGCGCCAGCAGCGAGCGGGAGGGCCGCGGCGAGACCCAGTACTTC
CDR3: CASSEREGRGETQYF

J: TRBJ1-5
D: .
size: .
V: TRBV6-5
DNA: TGTGCCAGCAGTTCACGGGGGAATCAGCCCCAGCATTTT
CDR3: CASSSRGNQPQHF

J: TRBJ1-3
D: .
size: .
V: TRBV6-5
DNA: TGTGCCAGCAGTTACGGAGTGGACTCTGGAAACACCATATATTTT
CDR3: CASSYGVDSGNTIYF

J: TRBJ2-5
D: .
size: .
V: TRBV18
DNA: TGTGCCAGCTCCTTGACCCTAAAAGAGACCCAGTACTTC
CDR3: CASSLTLKETQYF

J: TRBJ1-1
D: .
size: .
V: TRBV27
DNA: TGTGCCAGCATGGGGAGACACACTGAAGCTTTCTTT
CDR3: CASMGRHTEAFF

J: TRBJ2-5
D: TRBD2
size: once
V: TRBV7-6
DNA: TGTGCCAGCAGCTTCCTACTAGCGGGGCAACAAGAGACCCAGTACTTC
CDR3: CASSFLLAGQQETQYF